A single sample gave rise to the 21 T cell receptor beta chains below, sequenced in a study of beta chain features in type 1 diabetes. Expressed TCRB transcripts were sequenced because the entire RNA isolate underwent reverse transcription. Clones were read by immunoSEQ multiplex PCR, and TCRdb kept only the in-frame ones, dropping some. The data contain around 280,000 clones, under 8.5% of them singletons. Material for sequencing was central memory CD4+ T cells from blood. Receptors originate from a young woman in good health.

The chain joins TRBV18 to TRBJ1-1, with unresolved D. CDR1 is KGHSH, CDR2 LQKENI, per germline. The V and J ends lost 4 bases and 2 bases respectively, with 2 bases between them. The CDR3 consists of 11 residues. The CDR3 bases are TGTGCCAGCTCACTTAACACTGAAGCTTTCTTT. Its protein product is CASSLNTEAFF.

This clone was detected only a few times. V and J are TRBV20-1 and TRBJ1-1; a possible D gene is TRBD1 (5 bases). Looked up from germline, CDR1 is DFQATT and CDR2 is SNEGSKA (reference sequence). The CDR3 is 11 amino acids. Trimming cost V 5 bases and J 1 base, with 5 bases left between them. The CDR3 here is CSAGQNTEAFF. CDR3 DNA sequence: TGCAGTGCTGGACAGAACACTGAAGCTTTCTTT.

The chain joins TRBV5-4 to TRBJ2-5; D uncertain. V lost 3 bases to trimming and J lost 2 bases, with 8 bases between them. CDR1 SGHNT and CDR2 YYREEE come from the germline V gene (reference sequence). This CDR3 comprises 13 residues. For the CDR3, the DNA is TGTGCCAGCAGCTACGACACTCAAGAGACCCAGTACTTC. Protein: CASSYDTQETQYF.

A few counts support this clone. The chain uses TRBV7-2 and TRBJ1-2, with a weak D call TRBD1 (5 bases). Trimming pared 3 bases from V and 8 bases from J, leaving 19 bases between. Germline V CDR1 and CDR2: SGHTA, FQGNSA. CDR3 size: 15 residues. The CDR3 loop is CASSFAHGGLEGYTF. CDR3 DNA: TGTGCCAGCAGCTTCGCTCATGGGGGTCTGGAGGGCTACACCTTC.

A remark on this clone: Relative to the germline gene, one junction end is altered; a read error may explain this. The rearrangement uses TRBV7-7 and TRBJ2-3; 7 bases match TRBD1. CDR1 and CDR2 from the germline V gene are SSHAT and FNYEAQ (reference sequence). This CDR3 spans 14 amino acids. The CDR3, as DNA: TGTGCTAGCAGCCTAACAGGGGAGTGGGATACGCAGTATTTT. Translating it yields CASSLTGEWDTQYF.

The table lists this clone with a few counts. The chain carries TRBV5-8 and TRBJ2-1; D call uncertain. Germline values: CDR1 SGHTS, CDR2 YDEGEE. V lost 0 bases, J lost 8 bases, and 15 bases lay in between. The CDR3 runs 15 residues. DNA for the CDR3: TGTGCCAGCAGCTTGGTGATGAATACCGGGTATGAGCAGTTCTTC. Protein sequence: CASSLVMNTGYEQFF.

This chain joins TRBV4-1 and TRBJ1-6; possibly TRBD1 for D (5 bases). With 0 bases removed from V and 11 bases from J, the gap between germline ends came to 20 bases. Per germline, CDR1 MGHRA and CDR2 YSYEKL. CDR3 size: 17 residues. CDR3 amino acids: CASSQEYARAGVTPLHF. The CDR3 DNA reads TGCGCCAGCAGCCAAGAATACGCCAGGGCAGGAGTGACACCCCTCCACTTT.

This chain uses TRBV7-9 with TRBJ1-1, with 9 bases fitting TRBD1. J was trimmed by 6 bases and V by 4 bases; bases with no gene match: 6. CDR3 size: 14 residues. Germline assignment: CDR1 SEHNR and CDR2 FQNEAQ (reference sequence). The DNA of the CDR3 is TGTGCCAGCAGCTGGGACAGGGCGTCCCCTGAAGCTTTCTTT. Translated: CASSWDRASPEAFF.

The sample holds many counts of this clone. J is TRBJ2-1 and V is TRBV19, with a possible D match to TRBD2 (6 bases). V gave up 5 bases and J gave up 7 bases, with 15 bases separating them. The germline gives CDR1 LNHDA, CDR2 SQIVND (reference sequence). This CDR3 contains 14 residues. DNA of the CDR3: TGTGCCAGTAGTTTAGGTAATCGGGGGAATGAGCAGTTCTTC. Translating it yields CASSLGNRGNEQFF. Supplemented by reference TRBV19 and TRBJ2-1, the full variable domain reads DGGITQSPKYLFRKEGQNVTLSCEQNLNHDAMYWYRQDPGQGLRLIYYSQIVNDFQKGDIAEGYSVSREKKESFPLTVTSAQKNPTAFYLCASSLGNRGNEQFFGPGTRLTVL.

CDR3 coding DNA: TGTGCCAGCAGTGAAGATCTGACAGGGGAGGATACGCAGTATTTT. It is translated as CASSEDLTGEDTQYF. The chain uses TRBV2 and TRBJ2-3; 8 bases fit TRBD1. The junction had 6 bases not matched to a gene; V was cut back by 1 base and J by 6 bases. This CDR3 is 15 amino acids long. Per the germline V gene, CDR1 is SNHLY and CDR2 is FYNNEI.

This rearrangement joins TRBV18 to TRBJ2-2; no reliable D call. This CDR3 has 13 amino acids. V shed 8 bases and J shed 4 bases, with 11 bases lying between them. In germline, CDR1 is KGHSH, CDR2 LQKENI. The CDR3 loop reads CASANGPTGELFF. CDR3 nucleotides: TGTGCCAGCGCCAACGGGCCCACCGGGGAGCTGTTTTTT.

This clone was observed many times. The chain joins TRBV4-3 to TRBJ2-2, with D possibly TRBD1 on 6 matching bases. The V gene lost 0 bases and the J gene lost 9 bases, with 17 bases spanning the gap. CDR1 is LGHNA and CDR2 is YSLEER in the germline V gene. The CDR3 contains 16 residues. The DNA for the CDR3 is TGCGCCAGCAGCCAAGATTTTCGACAGGACCCCCGGGAGCTGTTTTTT. It translates to CASSQDFRQDPRELFF.

This clone was found a few times. The chain couples TRBV4-2 to TRBJ1-1; 8 positions agree with TRBD1. Trimming at V came to 1 base and at J to 3 bases, leaving 10 bases not matched to a gene. Germline V gene sequence: CDR1 LGHNA, CDR2 YNFKEQ. There are 17 residues in the CDR3. This CDR3 reads CASSQVGAGTGDTEAFF. DNA for the CDR3: TGTGCCAGCAGCCAAGTTGGAGCCGGGACAGGCGACACTGAAGCTTTCTTT.

The rearrangement uses TRBV5-4 and TRBJ2-2, with D perhaps matching TRBD1 (6 bases). Trimming stripped 3 bases from V and 1 base from J, with 10 bases between. The germline gives CDR1 SGHNT, CDR2 YYREEE (reference sequence). CDR3 length: 15 amino acids. The CDR3 sequence is CASSYGQRNTGELFF. In DNA, the CDR3 is TGTGCCAGCAGCTATGGACAGAGGAACACCGGGGAGCTGTTTTTT.

The chain joins TRBV11-3 to TRBJ2-3, with TRBD2 matching over 7 bases. Germline V gene lookup returns CDR1 SGHNT and CDR2 YENEEA. With 5 bases clipped from V and 0 bases from J, the junction kept 8 bases outside the gene matches. This CDR3 contains 16 residues. CDR3 protein: CASSRGDFSSTDTQYF. The CDR3 DNA follows: TGTGCCAGCAGCCGGGGGGACTTTAGTAGCACAGATACGCAGTATTTT.

Of note for this clone: This CDR3 is also generated by other DNA sequences in the sample. The V gene is TRBV9, the J gene TRBJ1-2; D is possibly TRBD1 (6 bases). The CDR3 contains 13 residues. The germline V gene encodes CDR1 SGDLS and CDR2 YYNGEE. Trimming took off 0 bases at V and 7 bases at J, with 10 bases between the two ends. The CDR3 is CASSVAGAGGYTF. DNA for the CDR3: TGTGCCAGCAGCGTAGCAGGGGCAGGTGGCTACACCTTC.

There are many counts of this clone. The chain has TRBV28 and TRBJ2-1, with 7 bases aligning to TRBD2. V shed 7 bases, J shed 0 bases, and the junction held 9 bases outside the gene matches. CDR3 length: 16 amino acids. Germline V gene lookup returns CDR1 MDHEN and CDR2 SYDVKM. CDR3 DNA: TGTGCCAGCACTCCTTCGGGGGGAAGCTCCTACAATGAGCAGTTCTTC. It codes for CASTPSGGSSYNEQFF.

This clone was detected a few times. V is TRBV5-1 and J is TRBJ1-1; TRBD1 matches at 9 bases. Germline V CDR1 and CDR2: SGHRS, YFSETQ. This CDR3 is built from 14 residues. After removal of 4 bases from V and 10 bases from J, the junction contained 11 bases not matched to a gene. The CDR3 sequence is CASSEGQGPNPAFF. The CDR3 DNA is TGCGCCAGCAGCGAGGGACAGGGACCCAACCCAGCTTTCTTT.

The rearrangement uses TRBV7-8 and TRBJ2-3; no definite D call. The ends were cut back, 3 bases at V and 0 bases at J, with 4 bases in the middle. Looked up from germline, CDR1 is SGHVS and CDR2 is FQNEAQ. The CDR3 is 13 residues long. CDR3 in DNA: TGTGCCAGCAGCTTTTACAGCACAGATACGCAGTATTTT. Translated, it gives CASSFYSTDTQYF.

This clone showed up just a few times. This chain uses TRBV29-1 with TRBJ2-5; 9 positions agree with TRBD1. Germline V lookup: CDR1 SQVTM, CDR2 ANQGSEA. V lost 4 bases to trimming and J lost 2 bases; unmatched junction nucleotides: 11. The CDR3 loop spans 16 amino acids. Written as DNA, the CDR3 is TGCAGCGTTGGCAACCCGGACAGGGGATTGCAAGAGACCCAGTACTTC. This translates into CSVGNPDRGLQETQYF.

This clone has ten or more counts. The V and J genes are TRBV5-1 and TRBJ2-3; D gene ambiguous. This CDR3 region has 12 residues. Deletions cut 3 bases from V and 0 bases from J, with 2 bases between. Per germline, CDR1 SGHRS and CDR2 YFSETQ. The CDR3 region is CASSYSTDTQYF. The CDR3 DNA sequence: TGCGCCAGCAGCTACAGCACAGATACGCAGTATTTT. Full variable domain (remainder filled in from reference TRBV5-1 and TRBJ2-3): KAGVTQTPRYLIKTRGQQVTLSCSPISGHRSVSWYQQTPGQGLQFLFEYFSETQRNKGNFPGRFSGRQFSNSRSEMNVSTLELGDSALYLCASSYSTDTQYFGPGTRLTVL.